The clone carrying this T cell receptor (beta chain) was observed a few times. CDR3 length: 16 amino acids. Germline values: CDR1 KGHSH, CDR2 LQKENI. V shed 4 bases and J 0 bases; nucleotides not matched to a gene: 7. The sample originates from a study of T cells in Graves' hyperthyroidism and ophthalmopathy. Authors of the study amplified TCR beta CDR3 regions from RNA transcripts. The HTBI primer set was used in a first-round RT-PCR of the TCR CDR3. TCRdb independently ran MiXCR on the multiplex PCR reads; one entry per CDR3 protein. In the table there are 700,000 or so distinct CDR3 sequences, about 16% of which are singletons. Newly diagnosed patients aged 18 to 65 had hyperthyroidism of under 2 months' duration.

Sequenced: blood. The origin of this receptor is a man between 18 and 29 years old with Graves' hyperthyroidism. The chain is built from TRBV18 and TRBJ2-7, with 9 positions matching TRBD1. In DNA form, the CDR3 reads TGTGCCAGCTCACTTCGACAGGGGGTAATCTCCTACGAGCAGTACTTC. This codes for CASSLRQGVISYEQYF.